A single sample gave rise to the 25 T cell receptor beta chains below, sequenced in a study of Ad26.COV2.S vaccination and SARS-CoV-2 variants. Libraries were prepared by immunoSEQ multiplex PCR; TCRdb keeps only in-frame clonotypes and omits some of them. This table holds about 400,000 clones, around 82% found once. Stated treatment: about 20 received Ad26.COV2.S at low or high dose, single or two shots; roughly five received placebo; per-sample allocation not given. Sampling happened 63 days after the first vaccine or placebo injection. Here the sequenced sample was peripheral blood, taken in a trial of Ad26.COV2.S vaccine versus placebo. The receptors shown here come from a person aged 18 to 65 who received the Ad26.COV2.S COVID-19 vaccine or a placebo.

This clone came up many times. The chain recombines TRBV5-1 with TRBJ1-2; TRBD1 might be the D (5 bases). Trimming took 6 bases from V and 8 from J, leaving 14 bases between them. The CDR3 is 12 amino acids. Germline CDR1 and CDR2: SGHRS and YFSETQ. This CDR3 is CASTPPRDGYTF. For the CDR3, the DNA is TGCGCCAGCACCCCCCCCAGGGACGGCTACACCTTC.

V is TRBV5-1 and J is TRBJ2-7; 7 bases fit TRBD2. Germline V gene lookup returns CDR1 SGHRS and CDR2 YFSETQ. Germline trimming cut 6 bases from V and 2 bases from J; bases unmatched to any gene: 11. The CDR3 is 15 amino acids. Here the CDR3 reads CASTREGTSPYEQYF. CDR3 DNA sequence: TGCGCCAGCACCAGGGAGGGGACCTCTCCCTACGAGCAGTACTTC.

This clone showed up just a few times. V gene TRBV27 combines with J gene TRBJ1-5; D not certain. This CDR3 spans 14 amino acids. Trimming took off 5 bases at V and 0 bases at J, with 8 bases between the two ends. Germline values: CDR1 MNHEY, CDR2 SMNVEV (reference sequence). The CDR3 sequence is CASSPLYSNQPQHF. The CDR3 nucleotides are TGTGCCAGCAGTCCACTGTATAGCAATCAGCCCCAGCATTTT.

CDR3 sequence reads: CASSLGGAGTGELFF. The CDR3, as DNA: TGTGCCAGCAGCCTAGGGGGGGCGGGCACCGGGGAGCTGTTTTTT. The chain combines TRBV6-5 with TRBJ2-2, with D maybe TRBD2 (7 bases). Germline CDR1 is MNHEY and CDR2 is SVGAGI. Trimming took off 6 bases at V and 4 bases at J, with 15 bases between the two ends. This CDR3 comprises 15 residues.

This sequence joins TRBV3-1 (or the pseudogene TRBV3-2) and TRBJ2-7; D is unresolved. CDR1 and CDR2 from the germline V gene are LGHDT and YNNKEL (reference sequence). This CDR3 region has 12 residues. Trimming stripped 5 bases from V and 0 bases from J, with 5 bases between. The CDR3 DNA sequence: TGTGCCAGCAGCGGTGGCTCCTACGAGCAGTACTTC. Amino acid sequence: CASSGGSYEQYF.

This chain joins TRBV27 and TRBJ2-7; 8 nucleotides agree with TRBD2. Germline trimming cut 6 bases from V and 4 bases from J; bases unmatched to any gene: 11. This CDR3 comprises 15 residues. Per the germline V gene, CDR1 is MNHEY and CDR2 is SMNVEV (reference sequence). CDR3 region: CASSRSGTYLYEQYF. The DNA for the CDR3 is TGTGCCAGCAGCCGTAGCGGGACCTACTTATACGAGCAGTACTTC.

The CDR3 protein is CAWSVHGSSYNEQFF. DNA for the CDR3: TGTGCCTGGAGTGTACACGGGAGCTCCTACAATGAGCAGTTCTTC. The chain couples TRBV30 to TRBJ2-1, with D maybe TRBD2 (6 bases). CDR1 is GTSNPN and CDR2 is SVGIG in the germline V gene (reference sequence). This CDR3 is 15 amino acids long. V was cut by 0 bases and J by 0 bases, with 9 bases left in between.

This clone was observed a handful of times. This rearrangement joins TRBV7-9 to TRBJ2-7, with D maybe TRBD1 (6 bases). The CDR3 spans 15 residues. The V end lost 1 base, the J end lost 9 bases, and 19 bases lay between the germline ends. Germline values: CDR1 SEHNR, CDR2 FQNEAQ (reference sequence). The CDR3 protein is CASSLGGTRLNWQYF. The CDR3 coding sequence is TGTGCCAGCAGCTTAGGTGGGACACGATTAAATTGGCAGTACTTC.

The chain couples TRBV5-4 to TRBJ1-4; 8 nucleotides align to TRBD1. CDR3 length: 14 amino acids. With V trimmed by 4 bases and J by 7 bases, 6 bases remained unmatched. Germline CDR1 and CDR2: SGHNT and YYREEE (reference sequence). This CDR3 is CASSPGGPAEKLFF. As DNA, the CDR3 is TGTGCCAGCAGCCCAGGGGGCCCAGCTGAAAAACTGTTTTTT.

The genes are TRBV30 and TRBJ1-2; D gene ambiguous. CDR1 and CDR2 from the germline V gene are GTSNPN and SVGIG (reference sequence). CDR3 length equals 10 residues. The V end was cut by 2 bases, the J end by 8 bases, with 6 bases between. CDR3 loop: CAWSSVGYTF. The CDR3 nucleotides are TGTGCCTGGAGTAGTGTCGGCTACACCTTC.

The V call is TRBV5-4, the J call TRBJ1-1; D unclear. Germline CDR1 reads SGHNT; CDR2 reads YYREEE (reference sequence). The CDR3 loop spans 15 amino acids. V was trimmed by 0 bases and J by 0 bases, leaving 9 bases between them. The chain's CDR3 is CASSLGGLLNTEAFF. CDR3 nucleotides: TGTGCCAGCAGCTTGGGTGGACTGTTGAACACTGAAGCTTTCTTT.

The chain employs TRBV4-2 and TRBJ2-3, with 15 bases fitting TRBD2. The CDR3 sequence is 18 residues long. The junction had 11 bases not matched to a gene; V was cut back by 4 bases and J by 6 bases. CDR1 is LGHNA and CDR2 is YNFKEQ in the germline V gene. The CDR3 nucleotides read TGTGCCAGCAGCCCAGGGCTTGACGGGACTAGCGGGGGGGATACGCAGTATTTT. Translating it yields CASSPGLDGTSGGDTQYF.

The chain uses TRBV30 and TRBJ2-5; perhaps TRBD2 as D (5 bases). Germline CDR1 is GTSNPN and CDR2 is SVGIG (reference sequence). Trimming left V 2 bases short and J 7 bases short, with 14 bases between. This CDR3 region has 13 residues. The CDR3 DNA follows: TGTGCCTGGAGTATGGGAGTCGAGGGGACCCAGTACTTC. It translates to CAWSMGVEGTQYF. Based on the CDR3 plus reference TRBV30 and TRBJ2-5, the full variable domain is SQTIHQWPATLVQPVGSPLSLECTVEGTSNPNLYWYRQAAGRGLQLLFYSVGIGQISSEVPQNLSASRPQDRQFILSSKKLLLSDSGFYLCAWSMGVEGTQYFGPGTRLLVL.

V and J are TRBV20-1 and TRBJ2-7; D is uncertain. With 3 bases removed from V and 7 bases from J, the gap between germline ends came to 7 bases. Germline loops: CDR1 DFQATT, CDR2 SNEGSKA (reference sequence). The CDR3 has 10 residues. CDR3 DNA: TGCAGTGCTAGTTACGGGGAGCAGTACTTC. Encoded protein: CSASYGEQYF.

This clone was observed once. This chain connects TRBV9 to TRBJ2-5; 12 bases are a match to TRBD1. The trim removed 2 bases at V and 6 bases at J, leaving 5 bases unmatched. The CDR3 runs to 15 residues. Germline CDR1 and CDR2: SGDLS and YYNGEE. CDR3 nucleotide sequence: TGTGCCAGCAGCGTCGGGACAGGGGGCTCGAAGACCCAGTACTTC. It is translated as CASSVGTGGSKTQYF.

The chain couples TRBV5-1 to TRBJ1-1; 8 nucleotides match TRBD1. There are 14 residues in the CDR3. Germline-derived CDR1 and CDR2 are SGHRS and YFSETQ. Unmatched junction bases numbered 8, after V lost 4 bases and J lost 6 bases. In DNA, the CDR3 is TGCGCCAGCAGCCCAGGGGGCGCGGGGGCTGAAGCTTTCTTT. Translated, it gives CASSPGGAGAEAFF. Full variable domain (missing parts from reference TRBV5-1 and TRBJ1-1): KAGVTQTPRYLIKTRGQQVTLSCSPISGHRSVSWYQQTPGQGLQFLFEYFSETQRNKGNFPGRFSGRQFSNSRSEMNVSTLELGDSALYLCASSPGGAGAEAFFGQGTRLTVV.

The gene calls are TRBV29-1 and TRBJ2-1; possibly TRBD2 for D (5 bases). The length of the CDR3 is 12 residues. The germline gives CDR1 SQVTM, CDR2 ANQGSEA. Between the trimmed V and J ends, which lost 6 bases and 6 bases, there was a span of 12 bases. This CDR3 is CSVALTTNEQFF. For the CDR3, the DNA is TGCAGCGTCGCCCTGACTACCAATGAGCAGTTCTTC.

This clone showed up just a few times. The rearrangement links TRBV9 to TRBJ2-2; D unresolved. Per the germline V gene, CDR1 is SGDLS and CDR2 is YYNGEE. Trimming pared 1 base from V and 2 bases from J, leaving 15 bases between. CDR3 length equals 17 residues. The CDR3 region has the DNA TGTGCCAGCAGCGTAAGGAGAGACGAAGGAAACACCGGGGAGCTGTTTTTT. As protein: CASSVRRDEGNTGELFF.

The chain couples TRBV11-2 to TRBJ2-2; 9 nucleotides align to TRBD2. The germline V gene has CDR1 SGHAT and CDR2 FQNNGV. The CDR3 has 15 amino acids. V gave up 6 bases and J gave up 4 bases; unmatched junction bases: 6. The CDR3 region has the DNA TGTGCCAGCAGGAGGGGGACTAGCCCCACCGGGGAGCTGTTTTTT. Translation gives CASRRGTSPTGELFF.

V usage is TRBV10-2 and J usage is TRBJ1-1, with D maybe TRBD1 (5 bases). The CDR3 runs 12 residues. The germline V gene encodes CDR1 WSHSY and CDR2 SAAADI. The V end lost 5 bases, the J end lost 4 bases, and 8 bases lay between the germline ends. This CDR3 reads CASSQGATEAFF. The CDR3 nucleotides read TGCGCCAGCAGTCAGGGTGCCACTGAAGCTTTCTTT.

The chain joins TRBV27 to TRBJ1-2; TRBD1 might be the D (6 bases). V lost 2 bases to trimming and J lost 3 bases, with 10 bases between them. The CDR3 spans 14 residues. Germline loops: CDR1 MNHEY, CDR2 SMNVEV (reference sequence). The CDR3 bases are TGTGCCAGCAGTTTAGGACAGTTTCACTATGGCTACACCTTC. Protein product: CASSLGQFHYGYTF.

This rearrangement joins TRBV6-1 to TRBJ2-5; D call uncertain. V was shortened by 2 bases and J by 5 bases, with 12 bases between the two germline ends. The length of the CDR3 is 14 residues. Germline assignment: CDR1 MNHNS and CDR2 SASEGT. CDR3 loop: CASSESPSRETQYF. CDR3 nucleotides: TGTGCCAGCAGTGAATCGCCCAGTAGGGAGACCCAGTACTTC.

This clone was seen more than once but under ten times. Additional DNA sequences in this sample encode the identical CDR3. The chain combines TRBV7-3 with TRBJ1-1, with D tentatively TRBD1 (6 bases). The ends were cut back, 1 base at V and 2 bases at J, with 11 bases in the middle. The CDR3 length is 15 residues. CDR1 SGHTA and CDR2 FQGTGA come from the germline V gene. The CDR3 loop is CASSLMGGRNTEAFF. The CDR3 coding sequence is TGTGCCAGCAGCTTAATGGGGGGGCGCAACACTGAAGCTTTCTTT.

The rearrangement uses TRBV15 and TRBJ2-7, with D perhaps TRBD1 (6 bases). The V and J ends lost 0 bases and 3 bases respectively, with 15 bases between them. This CDR3 spans 16 amino acids. In germline, CDR1 is LNHNV, CDR2 YYDKDF (reference sequence). DNA of the CDR3: TGTGCCACCAGCAGAGACAGGGGACCGCGGAACTACGAGCAGTACTTC. Protein product: CATSRDRGPRNYEQYF.

The CDR3: CASSLSGIAYNEQFF. The CDR3 coding sequence is TGTGCCAGCAGCTTAAGCGGGATCGCCTACAATGAGCAGTTCTTC. V and J are TRBV7-3 and TRBJ2-1; TRBD2 might be the D (6 bases). The CDR3 has 15 amino acids. V shed 1 base and J shed 2 bases, with 9 bases lying between them. Germline V CDR1 and CDR2: SGHTA, FQGTGA.